This T cell receptor beta chain was observed in a study of tissue T cells after allogeneic stem cell transplantation. Findings of the study overall: In patients and mice, blood and spleen missed much of tissue repertoire. The study did not identify alloreactive or antigen-specific tissue TCRs, and some clones might be persisting host cells. Motif-based clustering found tissue-specific repertoire signatures shared across patients, though few clones were shared.

The V end lost 3 bases, the J end lost 2 bases, and 7 bases lay between the germline ends. Germline V gene sequence: CDR1 SEHNR, CDR2 FQNEAQ (reference sequence). This CDR3 spans 13 amino acids. TCRdb keeps only in-frame clones here, not all; method: immunoSEQ multiplex PCR. In the table there are tens of thousands of clones, 73% of which are singletons. For this clone: As yet, its antigen is unknown.

The chain employs TRBV7-9 and TRBJ1-1; D remains ambiguous. This specimen was tissue from the ileum, taken at autopsy. This clonotype was obtained from a female donor over 55 with lung cancer. This CDR3 is CASSFSQNTEAFF. The CDR3 DNA reads as TGTGCCAGCAGCTTCAGTCAAAACACTGAAGCTTTCTTT.